These 14 T cell receptor beta chains were all obtained from the same sample, sequenced in a study of cytomegalovirus exposure and HLA in healthy donors (TCRdb year 2017). To prepare the library, the immunoSEQ multiplex PCR assay was applied. For the multiplex PCR, a mixture combining 60 forward primers for TCR Vbeta segments and 13 reverse primers for TCR Jbeta segments was used. Sourced from immuneACCESS, this table was stored by TCRdb with only in-frame sequences that have V and J called. A share of the clones is absent; for the studies checked, an unresolved V gene accounts for under half, and the remainder has no known explanation. Within this sample are 150,000 to 200,000 clones, with about 80% of them counted one time only. Together, the top ten hold 6% to 7.5% of the sample. Sequencing used PBMCs. The receptors come from a young man in good health and CMV-seropositive.

J is TRBJ2-2 and V is TRBV30; tentative D call: TRBD1 (6 bases). Germline V CDR1 and CDR2: GTSNPN, SVGIG (reference sequence). The ends were cut back, 2 bases at V and 2 bases at J, with 9 bases in the middle. This CDR3 has 14 amino acids. The CDR3 region is CAWSWDTNTGELFF. Written as DNA, the CDR3 is TGTGCCTGGAGTTGGGACACCAACACCGGGGAGCTGTTTTTT.

This sequence joins TRBV10-1 and TRBJ2-7; 7 bases align to TRBD2. The germline CDR1 and CDR2 sequences are WNHNN and SYGVQD (reference sequence). The CDR3 extends over 12 amino acids. V trimming: 4 bases; J trimming: 3 bases; junction bases outside the gene matches: 0. CDR3 region: CASSGTSYEQYF. As DNA, the CDR3 is TGCGCCAGCAGTGGGACTAGCTACGAGCAGTACTTC.

The chain couples TRBV28 to TRBJ2-6, with D unresolved. This CDR3 comprises 15 residues. Germline V gene sequence: CDR1 MDHEN, CDR2 SYDVKM. The V gene lost 2 bases and the J gene lost 0 bases, with 5 bases spanning the gap. CDR3 loop: CASSLQVSGANVLTF. The CDR3, as DNA: TGTGCCAGCAGTTTACAGGTCTCTGGGGCCAACGTCCTGACTTTC.

Concerning this clone: Other nucleotide sequences from this sample produce the same CDR3. The chain is built from TRBV6-5 and TRBJ1-1; perhaps TRBD1 as D (5 bases). The V gene lost 5 bases and the J gene lost 1 base, with 11 bases spanning the gap. Germline CDR1 is MNHEY and CDR2 is SVGAGI. The CDR3 runs to 14 residues. The CDR3 nucleotides are TGTGCCAGCAGTCTTCGCAGGGAGAACACTGAAGCTTTCTTT. Protein: CASSLRRENTEAFF.

This sequence joins TRBV27 and TRBJ2-1; 10 nucleotides line up with TRBD2. Germline CDR1 reads MNHEY; CDR2 reads SMNVEV (reference sequence). The junction had 14 bases not matched to a gene; V was cut back by 6 bases and J by 6 bases. The CDR3 sequence is 17 residues long. As DNA, the CDR3 is TGTGCCAGCAGCCAGAGGGTTGCCACTAGCGGGATCAATGAGCAGTTCTTC. Translating it yields CASSQRVATSGINEQFF.

The V call is TRBV15, the J call TRBJ2-3, with 10 bases fitting TRBD2. J was trimmed by 2 bases and V by 0 bases; bases with no gene match: 8. CDR3 length equals 18 residues. Germline V gene lookup returns CDR1 LNHNV and CDR2 YYDKDF (reference sequence). The CDR3 sequence: CATSRDRLAGDLTDTQYF. CDR3 nucleotides: TGTGCCACCAGCAGAGATCGTCTAGCGGGAGATCTCACAGATACGCAGTATTTT. Variable domain in full (rest from reference TRBV15 and TRBJ2-3): DAMVIQNPRYQVTQFGKPVTLSCSQTLNHNVMYWYQQKSSQAPKLLFHYYDKDFNNEADTPDNFQSRRPNTSFCFLDIRSPGLGDTAMYLCATSRDRLAGDLTDTQYFGPGTRLTVL.

In its sample, this clone was seen once. The rearrangement links TRBV4-3 to TRBJ2-7, with 7 nucleotides matching TRBD1. The CDR3 is 14 residues long. Germline V gives CDR1 LGHNA, CDR2 YSLEER. V shed 2 bases and J 5 bases; nucleotides not matched to a gene: 6. CDR3 nucleotide sequence: TGCGCCAGCAGCCAATCCAGGGGGAACCACGAGCAGTACTTC. Its protein is CASSQSRGNHEQYF.

The count of this clone is one. This sequence joins TRBV15 and TRBJ2-2, with D possibly TRBD2 on 6 matching bases. The CDR3 is 14 residues long. Germline V gives CDR1 LNHNV, CDR2 YYDKDF (reference sequence). The germline V and J ends were trimmed by 5 bases and 6 bases, with 13 bases remaining between them. This CDR3 is CATSPRRGPGELFF. CDR3 bases: TGTGCCACCAGCCCTCGGCGGGGCCCCGGGGAGCTGTTTTTT. Full variable domain (outside the CDR3, taken from reference TRBV15 and TRBJ2-2): DAMVIQNPRYQVTQFGKPVTLSCSQTLNHNVMYWYQQKSSQAPKLLFHYYDKDFNNEADTPDNFQSRRPNTSFCFLDIRSPGLGDTAMYLCATSPRRGPGELFFGEGSRLTVL.

The rearrangement links TRBV4-1 to TRBJ2-1; 11 bases line up with TRBD2. The CDR3 consists of 20 residues. V gave up 1 base and J gave up 0 bases; unmatched junction bases: 11. Germline V gene sequence: CDR1 MGHRA, CDR2 YSYEKL. The CDR3 nucleotides read TGCGCCAGCAGCCAAGTGTGGGCTAGCGGGGGGCCGAGCTCCTACAATGAGCAGTTCTTC. Its protein product is CASSQVWASGGPSSYNEQFF.

V is TRBV5-1 and J is TRBJ1-1; D unresolved. CDR1 is SGHRS and CDR2 is YFSETQ in the germline V gene. The CDR3 totals 13 residues. The V end lost 0 bases, the J end lost 4 bases, and 7 bases lay between the germline ends. The CDR3 reads CASSLAGPTEAFF. The CDR3 DNA reads TGCGCCAGCAGCTTGGCTGGGCCCACTGAAGCTTTCTTT.

The rearrangement joins TRBV23-1 to TRBJ2-1, with 8 bases matching TRBD2. TRBV23-1 is given ORF status, its function remaining uncertain. Trimming at V came to 3 bases and at J to 8 bases, leaving 3 bases not matched to a gene. This CDR3 has 13 residues. The CDR3 sequence is CASSHLLADEQFF. CDR3 bases: TGCGCCAGCAGTCATCTACTAGCGGATGAGCAGTTCTTC.

This sequence joins TRBV5-6 and TRBJ1-5; D is unresolved. CDR1 is SGHDT, CDR2 YYEEEE, per germline. The CDR3 consists of 14 residues. The V gene lost 3 bases and the J gene lost 5 bases, with 12 bases spanning the gap. The CDR3 coding sequence is TGTGCCAGCAGCTCAGGACGGAGGGATCAGCCCCAGCATTTT. Translation gives CASSSGRRDQPQHF.

This chain connects TRBV6-5 to TRBJ1-4, with D uncertain. Trimming cost V 0 bases and J 6 bases, with 11 bases left between them. The CDR3 consists of 15 residues. Per the germline V gene, CDR1 is MNHEY and CDR2 is SVGAGI. CDR3 sequence (DNA): TGTGCCAGCAGTTACTCTACCGGTGGTTATGAAAAACTGTTTTTT. It specifies CASSYSTGGYEKLFF.

The chain carries TRBV27 and TRBJ1-2; maybe TRBD1 (5 bases). The CDR3 consists of 16 residues. Germline V gene data show CDR1 as MNHEY and CDR2 as SMNVEV (reference sequence). Trimming left V 0 bases short and J 7 bases short, with 18 bases between. In DNA, the CDR3 is TGTGCCAGCAGTTTATCGCCGGGGGGTCTCTTGGGTGGCTACACCTTC. Its protein is CASSLSPGGLLGGYTF.